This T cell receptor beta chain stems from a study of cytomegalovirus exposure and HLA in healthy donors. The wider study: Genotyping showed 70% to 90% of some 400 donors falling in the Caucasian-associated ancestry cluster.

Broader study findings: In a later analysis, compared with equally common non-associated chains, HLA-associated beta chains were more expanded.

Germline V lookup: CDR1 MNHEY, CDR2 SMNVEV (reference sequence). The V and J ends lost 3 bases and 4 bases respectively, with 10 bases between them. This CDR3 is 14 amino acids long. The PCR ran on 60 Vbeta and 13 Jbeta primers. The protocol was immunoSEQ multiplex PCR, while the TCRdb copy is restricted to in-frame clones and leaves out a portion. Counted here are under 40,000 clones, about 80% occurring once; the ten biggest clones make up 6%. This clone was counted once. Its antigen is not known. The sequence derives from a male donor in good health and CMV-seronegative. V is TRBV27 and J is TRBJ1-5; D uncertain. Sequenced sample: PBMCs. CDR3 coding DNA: TGTGCCAGCAGTTTGCTGGGAGGAAATCAGCCCCAGCATTTT. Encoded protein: CASSLLGGNQPQHF.